These 18 T cell receptor beta chains were sequenced from one sample in a study of blood T cell repertoires in COVID-19. Using immunoSEQ multiplex PCR, the repertoire was profiled, and TCRdb retains in-frame clones only, with some absent. The sample holds 130,000 to 150,000 clones, about 88% seen once. Material for sequencing was peripheral blood. Every receptor here comes from a human donor with acute or convalescent COVID-19. The donor label of this sample is uncertain.

The V gene is TRBV28, the J gene TRBJ1-2; D is perhaps TRBD1 (6 bases). The CDR3 loop spans 16 amino acids. Germline V gives CDR1 MDHEN, CDR2 SYDVKM. CDR3 coding DNA: TGTGCGAATTCCCCAGGGACACTAACTCGGGGGGATGGCTACACCTTC. It is translated as CANSPGTLTRGDGYTF.

The J gene is TRBJ2-3, the V gene TRBV2; 11 bases are shared with TRBD2. The junction had 2 bases not matched to a gene; V was cut back by 6 bases and J by 3 bases. The CDR3 has 14 residues. Looked up from germline, CDR1 is SNHLY and CDR2 is FYNNEI. The CDR3 reads CASRGLAVTDTQYF. DNA of the CDR3: TGTGCCAGCAGGGGACTAGCGGTGACAGATACGCAGTATTTT.

The chain has TRBV7-2 and TRBJ1-2; D remains unclear. From germline, CDR1 is SGHTA and CDR2 FQGNSA. This CDR3 has 14 residues. V was trimmed by 1 base and J by 5 bases, leaving 11 bases between them. The CDR3 bases are TGTGCCAGCAGCTTAGACAGCAGTCGGTATGGCTACACCTTC. Protein sequence: CASSLDSSRYGYTF.

This clone was detected only once. The V gene is TRBV7-9, the J gene TRBJ2-7; 8 nucleotides agree with TRBD1. With 5 bases clipped from V and 5 bases from J, the junction kept 8 bases outside the gene matches. This CDR3 contains 14 residues. Germline CDR1 SEHNR, CDR2 FQNEAQ (reference sequence). This chain's CDR3 is CASSLRTGTNEQYF. In DNA, the CDR3 is TGTGCCAGCAGCCTCCGGACAGGGACCAACGAGCAGTACTTC.

CDR3 residues: CASSLVASGGQETQYF. Written as DNA, the CDR3 is TGTGCCAGCAGCTTAGTGGCTAGCGGGGGCCAAGAGACCCAGTACTTC. This rearrangement joins TRBV7-2 to TRBJ2-5; 10 nucleotides agree with TRBD2. CDR1 and CDR2 from the germline V gene are SGHTA and FQGNSA. The CDR3 sequence is 16 residues long. Trimming took 1 base from V and 1 from J; bases not matched to a gene: 3. Filled out from reference TRBV7-2 and TRBJ2-5, the complete variable domain reads GAGVSQSPSNKVTEKGKDVELRCDPISGHTALYWYRQSLGQGLEFLIYFQGNSAPDKSGLPSDRFSAERTGGSVSTLTIQRTQQEDSAVYLCASSLVASGGQETQYFGPGTRLLVL.

The V call is TRBV30, the J call TRBJ1-5; weak D call: TRBD1 (6 bases). Deletions cut 0 bases from V and 4 bases from J, with 10 bases between. The CDR3 has 14 residues. In germline, CDR1 is GTSNPN, CDR2 SVGIG (reference sequence). The CDR3 DNA reads TGTGCCTGGAGTGTACAGGGCGGAAATCAGCCCCAGCATTTT. Encoded protein: CAWSVQGGNQPQHF.

The V gene is TRBV5-5, the J gene TRBJ2-5, with a weak D call TRBD2 (5 bases). Germline-derived CDR1 and CDR2 are SGHKS and YYEKEE (reference sequence). The CDR3 is 15 amino acids. Trimming shortened V by 2 bases and J by 6 bases, and 17 bases separated the two germline ends. The CDR3, as DNA: TGTGCCAGCAGCTTAGAAGGCGGACTTGGAAAGACCCAGTACTTC. Translated, it gives CASSLEGGLGKTQYF.

This clone was detected only once. The V call is TRBV21-1, the J call TRBJ1-2; the D call of TRBD1 is as the table states it, not checked on the DNA. TRBV21-1 is shown as a pseudogene. This CDR3 is built from 17 residues. DNA for the CDR3: TGTGCCAGCAGCAAAAGAAGGACAGGATGCTGCATGTATGGCTACACCTTC. Its translation: CASSKRRTGCCMYGYTF.

The J gene is TRBJ1-1, the V gene TRBV6-2 or TRBV6-3; TRBD1 agrees at 7 bases. CDR3 length: 14 residues. CDR1 and CDR2 from the germline V gene are MNHEY and SVGEGT. V shed 4 bases and J 4 bases; nucleotides not matched to a gene: 6. The CDR3 DNA follows: TGTGCCAGCAGTTCCCTGACAGGGACCACTGAAGCTTTCTTT. Translated: CASSSLTGTTEAFF.

The chain links TRBV7-6 to TRBJ2-7, with 11 bases matching TRBD1. This CDR3 has 15 residues. Germline V CDR1 and CDR2: SGHVS, FNYEAQ. V shed 5 bases and J 4 bases; nucleotides not matched to a gene: 7. The CDR3 bases are TGTGCCAGCAGCCCCCGGGACAGGGGGAGTTACGAGCAGTACTTC. It specifies CASSPRDRGSYEQYF.

The chain couples TRBV6-2 or TRBV6-3 to TRBJ2-7; the match to TRBD1 covers 7 bases. Germline values: CDR1 MNHEY, CDR2 SVGEGT. The CDR3 consists of 16 residues. V dropped 2 bases and J dropped 6; count of bases not matched to a gene: 13. CDR3 nucleotide sequence: TGTGCCAGCAGTTACCCCTCGACAGGGTGGGCTGTCGAGCAGTACTTC. Amino acids: CASSYPSTGWAVEQYF.

The chain uses TRBV10-3 and TRBJ1-3; the D is unclear. The CDR3 extends over 15 amino acids. Germline V CDR1 and CDR2: ENHRY, SYGVKD. V was clipped by 2 bases and J by 0 bases, with 8 bases between them. The CDR3 DNA follows: TGTGCCATCAGTGAGGGAGGCCTCTCTGGAAACACCATATATTTT. Protein sequence: CAISEGGLSGNTIYF.

The chain uses TRBV18 and TRBJ2-5; 10 nucleotides line up with TRBD2. Germline values: CDR1 KGHSH, CDR2 LQKENI. V dropped 3 bases and J dropped 5; count of bases not matched to a gene: 12. This CDR3 spans 17 amino acids. The CDR3 reads CASSPTLAGVSGETQYF. The CDR3 bases are TGTGCCAGCTCACCCACGCTAGCGGGAGTTTCGGGGGAGACCCAGTACTTC.

The rearrangement joins TRBV5-1 to TRBJ2-2; 7 bases align to TRBD1. This CDR3 comprises 16 residues. The germline V gene has CDR1 SGHRS and CDR2 YFSETQ. Trimming removed 0 bases from V and 0 bases from J; junction bases left unmatched: 2. CDR3 coding DNA: TGCGCCAGCAGCTTGGCCGGGACAGCGAACACCGGGGAGCTGTTTTTT. Residues: CASSLAGTANTGELFF.

This clone was found a few times. The chain uses TRBV7-2 and TRBJ1-4, with 10 nucleotides matching TRBD1. The germline CDR1 and CDR2 sequences are SGHTA and FQGNSA. CDR3 length: 18 residues. The trim removed 3 bases at V and 2 bases at J, leaving 9 bases unmatched. In DNA form, the CDR3 reads TGTGCCAGCAGCTTCCAATGGGACAGGGGAACGACTAATGAAAAACTGTTTTTT. It codes for CASSFQWDRGTTNEKLFF.

The chain has TRBV29-1 and TRBJ2-1, with TRBD2 identical over 13 bases. Per germline, CDR1 SQVTM and CDR2 ANQGSEA. The V and J ends lost 3 bases and 8 bases, in that order; junction bases with no gene match: 4. The CDR3 is made up of 14 amino acids. CDR3 region: CSVDSGLAGDEQFF. CDR3 nucleotides: TGCAGCGTTGATTCAGGACTAGCGGGAGATGAGCAGTTCTTC.

The V and J genes are TRBV9 and TRBJ2-5; 11 bases are a match to TRBD2. The length of the CDR3 is 15 residues. Germline-derived CDR1 and CDR2 are SGDLS and YYNGEE. V gave up 4 bases and J gave up 2 bases; unmatched junction bases: 4. CDR3 in amino acids: CASSHLAGGQETQYF. In DNA, the CDR3 is TGTGCCAGCAGCCACCTAGCGGGGGGACAAGAGACCCAGTACTTC.

The chain has TRBV19 and TRBJ1-4; unclear D gene. Trimming shortened V by 5 bases and J by 0 bases, and 7 bases separated the two germline ends. The CDR3 length is 14 residues. Per the germline V gene, CDR1 is LNHDA and CDR2 is SQIVND (reference sequence). In nucleotides, the CDR3 is TGTGCCAGTAGTTCGGTTGCAACTAATGAAAAACTGTTTTTT. Residues: CASSSVATNEKLFF.